The text below deals with one T cell receptor beta chain. Here immunoSEQ multiplex PCR was the method, and the copy in TCRdb shows in-frame clones only, minus some. The data show around 40,000 clones, approximately 90% seen once. This sample stems from a study of control samples from healthy donors and cancer patients. The CDR3 has 16 amino acids. Germline V CDR1 and CDR2: SGHDT, YYEEEE. Trimming cost V 2 bases and J 0 bases, with 13 bases left between them. Input material: PBMCs. This chain uses TRBV5-6 with TRBJ2-3; D might be TRBD1 (5 bases). This receptor was identified in a woman in her thirties or forties with head and neck cancer. DNA of the CDR3: TGTGCCAGCAGCTTAGAAGGGGCAGTGAGCACAGATACGCAGTATTTT. Protein sequence: CASSLEGAVSTDTQYF.